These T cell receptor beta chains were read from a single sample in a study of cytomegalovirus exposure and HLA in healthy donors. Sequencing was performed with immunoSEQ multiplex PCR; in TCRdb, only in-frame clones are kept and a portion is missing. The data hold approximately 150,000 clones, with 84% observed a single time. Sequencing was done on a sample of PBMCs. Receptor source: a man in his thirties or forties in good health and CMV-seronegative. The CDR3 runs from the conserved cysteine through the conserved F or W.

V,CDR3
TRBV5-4,CASSLGAGLADSGAEQYF
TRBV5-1,CASSFGGRADTQYF
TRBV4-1,CASSQAQQAGTDTQYF
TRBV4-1,CASSPWASEYNEQFF
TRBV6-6,CASSYFSATDTQYF
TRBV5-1,CASSLVGTGGFYEQYF
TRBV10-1,CASSDPGQGNTEAFF
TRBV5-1,CASSLGKLLAGPGEQFF
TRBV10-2,CASSSRLIETQYF
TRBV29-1,CSVSGQGRAFF
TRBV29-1,CSVGQGSNTEAFF